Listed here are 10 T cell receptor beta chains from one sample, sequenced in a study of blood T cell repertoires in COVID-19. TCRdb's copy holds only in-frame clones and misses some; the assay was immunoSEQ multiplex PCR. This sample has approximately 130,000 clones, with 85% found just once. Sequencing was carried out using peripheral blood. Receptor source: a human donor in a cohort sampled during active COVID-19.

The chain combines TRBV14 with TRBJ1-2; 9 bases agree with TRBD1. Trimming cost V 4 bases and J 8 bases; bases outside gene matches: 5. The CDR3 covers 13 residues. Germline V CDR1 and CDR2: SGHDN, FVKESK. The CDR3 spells CASSPRTGEGYTF. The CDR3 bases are TGTGCCAGCAGCCCCAGGACAGGGGAAGGCTACACCTTC.

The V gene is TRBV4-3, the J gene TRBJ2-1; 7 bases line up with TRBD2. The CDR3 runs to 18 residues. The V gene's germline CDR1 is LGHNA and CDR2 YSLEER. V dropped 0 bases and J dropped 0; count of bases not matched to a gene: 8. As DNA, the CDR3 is TGCGCCAGCAGCCAAGATTCCCGGGGCGGGAGCTCCTACAATGAGCAGTTCTTC. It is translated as CASSQDSRGGSSYNEQFF.

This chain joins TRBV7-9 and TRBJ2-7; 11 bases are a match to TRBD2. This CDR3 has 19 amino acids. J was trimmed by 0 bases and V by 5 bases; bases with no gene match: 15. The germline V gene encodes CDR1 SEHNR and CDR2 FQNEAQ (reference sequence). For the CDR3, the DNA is TGTGCCAGCAGCAACTTTCGAAGAAAACTAGCGGGGGACTCCTACGAGCAGTACGTC. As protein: CASSNFRRKLAGDSYEQYV.

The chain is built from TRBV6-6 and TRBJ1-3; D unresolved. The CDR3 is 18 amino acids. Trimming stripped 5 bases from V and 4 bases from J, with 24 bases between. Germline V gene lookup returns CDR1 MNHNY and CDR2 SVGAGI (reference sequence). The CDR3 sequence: CASSQEPPVPTGGNTIYF. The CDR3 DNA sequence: TGTGCCAGCAGTCAGGAGCCCCCAGTGCCTACTGGAGGAAACACCATATATTTT.

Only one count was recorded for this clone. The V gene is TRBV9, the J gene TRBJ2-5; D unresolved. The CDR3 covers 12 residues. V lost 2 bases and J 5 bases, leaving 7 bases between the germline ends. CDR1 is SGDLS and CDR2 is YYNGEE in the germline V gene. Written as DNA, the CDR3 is TGTGCCAGCAGCGTTTTCGGGGAGACCCAGTACTTC. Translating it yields CASSVFGETQYF.

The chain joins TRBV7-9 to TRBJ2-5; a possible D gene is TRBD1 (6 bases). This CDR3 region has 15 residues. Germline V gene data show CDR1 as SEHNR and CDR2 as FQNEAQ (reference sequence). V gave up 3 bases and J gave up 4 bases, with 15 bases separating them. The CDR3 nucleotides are TGTGCCAGCAGCTTTAACCCACGGGACATAGAGACCCAGTACTTC. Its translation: CASSFNPRDIETQYF.

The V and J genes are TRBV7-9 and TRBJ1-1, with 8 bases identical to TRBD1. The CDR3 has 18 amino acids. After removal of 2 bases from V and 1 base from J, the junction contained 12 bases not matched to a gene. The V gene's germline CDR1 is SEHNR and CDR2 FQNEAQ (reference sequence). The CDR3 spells CASSLLKLRQGRNTEAFF. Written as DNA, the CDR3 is TGTGCCAGCAGCTTATTAAAGCTCCGACAGGGGAGGAACACTGAAGCTTTCTTT.

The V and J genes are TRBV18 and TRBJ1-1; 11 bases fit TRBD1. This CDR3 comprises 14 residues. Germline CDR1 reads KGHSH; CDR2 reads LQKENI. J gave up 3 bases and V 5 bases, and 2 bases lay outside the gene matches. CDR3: CASSGQGADTEAFF. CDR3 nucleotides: TGTGCCAGCTCAGGACAGGGGGCTGACACTGAAGCTTTCTTT.

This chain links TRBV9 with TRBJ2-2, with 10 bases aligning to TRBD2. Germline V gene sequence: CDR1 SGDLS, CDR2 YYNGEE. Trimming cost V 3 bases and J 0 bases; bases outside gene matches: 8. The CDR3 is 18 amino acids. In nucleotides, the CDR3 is TGTGCCAGCAGCGAGGCTCAGCGGGGGGGAACGAACACCGGGGAGCTGTTTTTT. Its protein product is CASSEAQRGGTNTGELFF.

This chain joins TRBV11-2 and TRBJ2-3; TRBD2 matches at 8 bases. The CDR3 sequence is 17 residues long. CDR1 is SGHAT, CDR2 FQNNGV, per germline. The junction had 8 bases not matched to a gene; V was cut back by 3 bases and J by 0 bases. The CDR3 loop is CASSFAVAGLSTDTQYF. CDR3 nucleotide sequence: TGTGCCAGCAGCTTCGCCGTAGCGGGGCTTAGCACAGATACGCAGTATTTT.